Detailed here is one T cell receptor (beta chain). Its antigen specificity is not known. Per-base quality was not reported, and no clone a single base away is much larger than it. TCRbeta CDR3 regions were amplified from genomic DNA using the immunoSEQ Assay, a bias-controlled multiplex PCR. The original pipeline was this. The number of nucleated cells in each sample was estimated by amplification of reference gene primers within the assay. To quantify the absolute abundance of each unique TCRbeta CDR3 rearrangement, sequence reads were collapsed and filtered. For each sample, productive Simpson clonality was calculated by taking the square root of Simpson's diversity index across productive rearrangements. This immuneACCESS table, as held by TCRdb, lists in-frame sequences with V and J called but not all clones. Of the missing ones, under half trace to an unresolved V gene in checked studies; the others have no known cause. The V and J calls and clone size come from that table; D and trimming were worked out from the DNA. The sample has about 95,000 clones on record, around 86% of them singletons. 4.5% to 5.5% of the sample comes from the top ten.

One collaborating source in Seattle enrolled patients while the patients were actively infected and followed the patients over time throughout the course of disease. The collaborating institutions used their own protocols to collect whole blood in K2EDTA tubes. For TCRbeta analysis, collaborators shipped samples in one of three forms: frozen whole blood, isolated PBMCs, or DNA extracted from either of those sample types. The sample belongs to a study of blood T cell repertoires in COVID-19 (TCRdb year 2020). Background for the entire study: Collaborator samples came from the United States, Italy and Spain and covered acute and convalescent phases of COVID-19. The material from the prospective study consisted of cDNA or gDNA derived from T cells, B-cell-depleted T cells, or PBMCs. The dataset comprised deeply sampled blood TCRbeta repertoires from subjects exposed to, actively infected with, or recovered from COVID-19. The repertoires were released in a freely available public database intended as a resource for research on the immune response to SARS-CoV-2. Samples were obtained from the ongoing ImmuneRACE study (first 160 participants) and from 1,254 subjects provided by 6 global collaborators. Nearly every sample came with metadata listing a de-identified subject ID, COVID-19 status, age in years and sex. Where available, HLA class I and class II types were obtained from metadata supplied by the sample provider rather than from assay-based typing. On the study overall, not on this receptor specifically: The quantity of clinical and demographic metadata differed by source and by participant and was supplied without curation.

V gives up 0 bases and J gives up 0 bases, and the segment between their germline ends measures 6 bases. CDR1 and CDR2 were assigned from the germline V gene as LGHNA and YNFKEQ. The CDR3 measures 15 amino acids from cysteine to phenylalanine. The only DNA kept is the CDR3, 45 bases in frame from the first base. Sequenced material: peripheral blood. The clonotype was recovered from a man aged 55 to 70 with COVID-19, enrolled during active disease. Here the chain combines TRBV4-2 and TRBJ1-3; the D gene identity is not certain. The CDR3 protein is CASSQEASSGNTIYF. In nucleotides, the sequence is TGTGCCAGCAGCCAAGAGGCCAGCTCTGGAAACACCATATATTTT.